This T cell receptor beta chain was sequenced for a study of cytomegalovirus exposure and HLA in healthy donors. The germline gives CDR1 MNHEY, CDR2 SVGAGI. This CDR3 spans 14 amino acids. Trimming cost V 2 bases and J 7 bases, with 13 bases left between them. Both 60 Vbeta primers and 13 Jbeta primers went into the PCR. TCRdb's table, derived via immunoSEQ multiplex PCR, lists solely in-frame clones and lacks some. The table shows under 170,000 clones, with about three fifths occurring only once. Sample: PBMCs. The sequence was collected from an older woman in good health and CMV-seropositive. The rearrangement links TRBV6-5 to TRBJ2-3; D is possibly TRBD1 (6 bases). The CDR3 loop reads CASSYETGANTQYF. As DNA, the CDR3 is TGTGCCAGCAGTTACGAGACAGGCGCGAATACGCAGTATTTT.